A selection of T cell receptor beta chains follows, all from one sample in a study of shared clonotypes between healthy human individuals. Assay used: immunoSEQ multiplex PCR; TCRdb lists only in-frame clones, some missing. Altogether around 300,000 clones are present, around 86% being singletons, with the ten largest covering under 20%. The sequenced material came from memory CD8+ T cells sorted from blood. Every receptor here comes from a man between 18 and 35 years old in good health. The CDR3 runs from the conserved cysteine through the conserved F or W. Fields, in order: J gene, clone size, V gene, CDR3 protein. Not every row has a clone size; where given, it reads once, few, many or a size class.

j_call: TRBJ2-7; clone_size: .; v_call: TRBV28; cdr3_aa: CASSLQGYEQYF
j_call: TRBJ1-1; clone_size: few; v_call: TRBV9; cdr3_aa: CASSDQGTGDTEAFF
j_call: TRBJ2-7; clone_size: .; v_call: TRBV11-2; cdr3_aa: CASSSPATRSYEQYF
j_call: TRBJ2-1; clone_size: .; v_call: TRBV7-6; cdr3_aa: CASSLEVAGNNNEQFF
j_call: TRBJ1-3; clone_size: .; v_call: TRBV28; cdr3_aa: CASSGGPASSGNTIYF
j_call: TRBJ2-2; clone_size: .; v_call: TRBV6-5; cdr3_aa: CASSPRTSWAGELFF
j_call: TRBJ1-3; clone_size: .; v_call: TRBV27; cdr3_aa: CASRRGYGSEGNTIYF
j_call: TRBJ2-7; clone_size: once; v_call: TRBV13; cdr3_aa: CASSSRAGQGFGSYEQYF
j_call: TRBJ1-5; clone_size: .; v_call: TRBV15; cdr3_aa: CATSRDSQPQHF
j_call: TRBJ2-7; clone_size: .; v_call: TRBV4-2; cdr3_aa: CASSQSGSYEQYF
j_call: TRBJ1-1; clone_size: .; v_call: TRBV6-1; cdr3_aa: CASSVGGDTEAFF
j_call: TRBJ1-1; clone_size: .; v_call: TRBV7-6; cdr3_aa: CASSLGDYTEAFF
j_call: TRBJ2-7; clone_size: .; v_call: TRBV6-1; cdr3_aa: CASSQTVLEYEQYF
j_call: TRBJ1-2; clone_size: .; v_call: TRBV10-2; cdr3_aa: CASSDVGTSGYGYTF
j_call: TRBJ1-6; clone_size: .; v_call: TRBV30; cdr3_aa: CASRKGESLALHF
j_call: TRBJ1-5; clone_size: few; v_call: TRBV19; cdr3_aa: CASSIEQGAQPQHF
j_call: TRBJ1-3; clone_size: .; v_call: TRBV6-1; cdr3_aa: CASSPGRSSGNTIYF
j_call: TRBJ2-7; clone_size: .; v_call: TRBV18; cdr3_aa: CASSDERGGYEQYF
j_call: TRBJ1-1; clone_size: .; v_call: TRBV14; cdr3_aa: CASSPYRGPNTEAFF
j_call: TRBJ2-1; clone_size: .; v_call: TRBV20-1; cdr3_aa: CSARDWDEQFF
j_call: TRBJ1-4; clone_size: .; v_call: TRBV7-6; cdr3_aa: CASSLDHSDNEKLFF
j_call: TRBJ2-5; clone_size: .; v_call: TRBV4-1; cdr3_aa: CASSVVGTKETQYF
j_call: TRBJ2-7; clone_size: .; v_call: TRBV11-2; cdr3_aa: CASSFWGDSLNYEQYF
j_call: TRBJ1-5; clone_size: .; v_call: TRBV4-1; cdr3_aa: CASSPHPGQGSNQPQHF
j_call: TRBJ2-3; clone_size: many; v_call: TRBV7-9; cdr3_aa: CASSLAASIDTDTQYF
j_call: TRBJ1-2; clone_size: .; v_call: TRBV27; cdr3_aa: CASSPTGTVNGYTF
j_call: TRBJ2-3; clone_size: .; v_call: TRBV9; cdr3_aa: CASSPLRIDTDTQYF
j_call: TRBJ1-2; clone_size: .; v_call: TRBV7-9; cdr3_aa: CASDGGVALYGYTF
j_call: TRBJ2-3; clone_size: .; v_call: TRBV6-1; cdr3_aa: CASRGIMRTQYF
j_call: TRBJ2-1; clone_size: .; v_call: TRBV27; cdr3_aa: CASRPPGRLALYNEQFF
j_call: TRBJ2-3; clone_size: .; v_call: TRBV11-3; cdr3_aa: CASSLGQGSPDTQYF
j_call: TRBJ2-5; clone_size: .; v_call: TRBV11-2; cdr3_aa: CASSHPWGEETQYF
j_call: TRBJ2-7; clone_size: .; v_call: TRBV27; cdr3_aa: CASSFDRAYEQYF
j_call: TRBJ2-7; clone_size: .; v_call: TRBV27; cdr3_aa: CASSLSGTGFYEQYF